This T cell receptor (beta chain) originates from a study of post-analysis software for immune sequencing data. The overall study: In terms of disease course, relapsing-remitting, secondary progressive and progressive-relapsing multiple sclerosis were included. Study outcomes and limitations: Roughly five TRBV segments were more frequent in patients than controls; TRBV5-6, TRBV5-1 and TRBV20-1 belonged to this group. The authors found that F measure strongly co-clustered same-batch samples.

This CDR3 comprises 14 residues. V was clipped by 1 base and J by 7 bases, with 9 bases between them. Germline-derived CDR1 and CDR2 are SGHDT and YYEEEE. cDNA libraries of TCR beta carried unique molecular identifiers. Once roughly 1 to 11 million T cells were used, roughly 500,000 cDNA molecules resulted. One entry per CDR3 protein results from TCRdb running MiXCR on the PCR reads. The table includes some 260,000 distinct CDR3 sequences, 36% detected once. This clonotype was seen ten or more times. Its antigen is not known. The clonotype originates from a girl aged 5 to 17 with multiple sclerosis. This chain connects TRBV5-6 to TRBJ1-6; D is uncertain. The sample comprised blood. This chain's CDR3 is CASSLWGWNSPLHF. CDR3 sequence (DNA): TGTGCCAGCAGCTTGTGGGGTTGGAATTCACCCCTCCACTTT.